The T cell receptor (beta chain) under discussion was sequenced for a study of vaccination effects on CD4 cells after COVID-19. Prior to sequencing, the ViraFEST assay stimulated PBMC with viral peptide pools, which expanded the antigen-specific CD4+ T cells. With 10 to 11 days of culture completed, CD4+ T cells were isolated. All participants had two doses of either the BNT162b2 or mRNA-1273 vaccine. None of these healthy vaccinees had been infected with SARS-CoV-2 before vaccination. This clone was observed a handful of times. Its specificity is not known. Looked up from germline, CDR1 is MNHEY and CDR2 is SVGAGI. The CDR3 extends over 13 amino acids. Trimming cost V 8 bases and J 6 bases; bases outside gene matches: 7. TCRdb's copy holds only in-frame clones and misses some; the assay was immunoSEQ multiplex PCR. The sample records around 59,000 clones, 60% to 80% being singletons.

The specimen was CD4+ T cells from PBMCs cultured with HCoV-OC43 spike peptides, collected after COVID-19 vaccination. Described subset: HCoV-OC43 spike overlapping peptide pool stimulation. The receptor was isolated from a human donor who received a COVID-19 vaccine. The chain combines TRBV6-5 with TRBJ1-2; 9 nucleotides match TRBD1. The CDR3 DNA is TGTGCCAGCCGCTCACAGGGGGCGGATGGCTACACCTTC. It yields the protein CASRSQGADGYTF.